This entry is about one T cell receptor beta chain. Its target antigen remains unknown. Per-base quality was not reported, and no clone a single base away is much larger than it. Using the immunoSEQ hsTCRbeta Kit, TCR beta CDR3 regions were sequenced from DNA. In the paper's pipeline: The ImmunoSEQ Analyzer was used to analyse the TCR sequencing data. T cell clonality was defined as 1 minus Pielou's evenness, as computed on productive rearrangements. T cell diversity was measured with the inverse Simpson index on productive templates. T cell density was expressed as TCR beta template counts normalized to usable DNA, with usable DNA estimated by amplifying and sequencing housekeeping genes. Two-sided Kruskal-Wallis tests were used to compare TCR metrics between histologic stages. TCRdb holds this immuneACCESS table with in-frame rearrangements only. Some clones are missing; in checked studies, unresolved V genes explain under half, and the rest has no known cause. That table is the source of V, J and clone size, and D and trimming were worked out from the DNA. For this sample there are 9,000 to 9,500 clones; around 89% appear just once. Over 2% of the sample rests with the top ten.

Trimming at the junction amounts to 0 bases on V and 3 bases on J, and the germline ends lie 8 bases apart. The CDR3 holds 14 amino acids from the cysteine to the phenylalanine. Only the CDR3 part of the read is kept: 42 bases, read in frame from the first base. Reading the germline V gene gives CDR1 SGHRS and CDR2 YFSETQ. The sample comes from a study of immune evolution from preneoplasia to lung adenocarcinoma (dated by TCRdb to about 2021). Regarding the research as a whole: HLA loss of heterozygosity was seen in roughly 6.6%, 14% and 36% of AIS, MIA and ADC lesions, and in no AAH lesions. The immune data were integrated with whole exome sequencing and methylation data from the same cohort of nodules. Sample size was based on specimen availability rather than a prior power calculation. A total of 40 to 65 patients with pulmonary nodules who underwent surgical resection were included in the overall cohort. POLYSOLVER was used to infer class I HLA alleles from exome data, and LOHHLA was used to detect allele-specific HLA loss. Resected precursor lesions (AAH, AIS, MIA) and invasive adenocarcinomas were compared against paired morphologically normal lung tissue. The study combined immune gene expression, TCR sequencing and multiplex immunofluorescence to profile immune contexture across lung adenocarcinoma precursors and invasive adenocarcinoma. The TCR sequencing data were obtained from 51 patients. According to the study, around 99 samples were used for TCR sequencing. On the study overall, not on this receptor specifically: The findings were based on association rather than direct causation, and larger cohorts with long-term follow-up and longitudinal biopsies were deemed needed. Compared with EGFR-mutant or double wild-type lesions, KRAS-mutant nodules had the highest T cell clonality. Clonality was highest in normal lung, while later-stage lesions appeared to have lower clonality but higher T cell density and diversity. The highest top T cell clone frequencies were observed in normal lung, and a progressive decrease in top T cell clone frequencies appeared to occur from AAH through AIS, MIA and invasive adenocarcinoma. Because all patients were from Japan and China, applicability to Western populations was uncertain.

Between the mid-2010s and the late 2010s, the patients underwent resection in either Japan or China. Two lung cancer pathologists independently confirmed the histologic diagnosis of each case on H&E slides. For nucleic acid extraction, premalignant or tumor cells were enriched by macro-dissection following pathologic assessment. The AllPrep DNA/RNA FFPE Kit was used to isolate DNA from FFPE tissue. The source is a person between 65 and 80 years old with invasive lung adenocarcinoma. Recombination linked TRBV5-1 to TRBJ2-3; the D gene identity is not certain. Sequenced input: FFPE invasive lung adenocarcinoma tissue. The cell subset or site label, read with the paper, signifies: frankly invasive lung adenocarcinoma (ADC). The bases are TGCGCCAGCAGCTTGGTTGGGGAAACAGATACGCAGTATTTT. Translated, it gives CASSLVGETDTQYF. Here the CDR3 is joined to the reference TRBV5-1 and TRBJ2-3 genes, and the full variable domain is: KAGVTQTPRYLIKTRGQQVTLSCSPISGHRSVSWYQQTPGQGLQFLFEYFSETQRNKGNFPGRFSGRQFSNSRSEMNVSTLELGDSALYLCASSLVGETDTQYFGPGTRLTVL.